This TCR beta chain was identified during a study of blood T cells in healthy people across ages. Study results and caveats: Both naive CD4+ cell counts and diversity were greater in long-lived donors than in aged donors. Age brought a roughly linear fall in TCR beta diversity measured per million T cells.

The use of a sample-barcoded 5' primer and a J-beta primer mix characterized a second PCR of about 6 to 12 cycles. Tags on each cDNA molecule came from a template-switch adaptor with 12 random nucleotides. TCRdb re-called the 5' RACE reads through MiXCR, storing one row per CDR3 protein. The sample consists of approximately 780,000 distinct CDR3 sequences, 20% to 30% of them appearing once. From germline, CDR1 is SQVTM and CDR2 ANQGSEA. The CDR3 runs 14 residues. V was pared by 5 bases and J by 0 bases, with 13 bases between. This clonotype has just a few counts. As yet, its antigen is unknown. Separately, the same data were catalogued under a study of T cells of mothers and their children.

The sequenced material came from blood. V is TRBV29-1 and J is TRBJ1-1; D unresolved. This clonotype was obtained from a boy aged 10-17 years in good health. The CDR3 DNA is TGCAGCGTTTACATGGCGACGATGAACACTGAAGCTTTCTTT. Translation gives CSVYMATMNTEAFF.